A single sample is the source of the 5 T cell receptor beta chains below, sequenced in a study of control samples from healthy donors and cancer patients. Clones were read by immunoSEQ multiplex PCR, and TCRdb kept only the in-frame ones, dropping some. Among about 160,000 clones, roughly 95% were seen once, and the ten largest hold approximately 1%. The specimen was blood. These TCRs come from a woman in her twenties or thirties in good health.

The rearrangement links TRBV18 to TRBJ2-5; D unclear. Trimming stripped 5 bases from V and 2 bases from J, with 3 bases between. Looked up from germline, CDR1 is KGHSH and CDR2 is LQKENI. The CDR3 extends over 11 amino acids. DNA for the CDR3: TGTGCCAGCTCATTTCAAGAGACCCAGTACTTC. Translation gives CASSFQETQYF.

On this clone: One end of the junction varies from germline; a read error may be responsible. The V and J genes are TRBV7-7 and TRBJ2-2; D remains ambiguous. There are 14 residues in the CDR3. Germline-derived CDR1 and CDR2 are SSHAT and FNYEAQ (reference sequence). Here the CDR3 reads CASSPTQASGELFF. CDR3 sequence (DNA): TGTGCTAGCAGCCCTACTCAGGCCTCCGGGGAGCTGTTTTTT.

This clone appeared a single time. V and J are TRBV12-3 or TRBV12-4 and TRBJ1-3, with D unresolved. V shed 3 bases and J shed 4 bases, with 7 bases lying between them. The CDR3 has 13 amino acids. CDR3 in DNA: TGTGCCAGCAGTTTCCGAAGGGGAAACACCATATATTTT. It is translated as CASSFRRGNTIYF.

The V gene is TRBV4-2, the J gene TRBJ1-1; D is unclear. This CDR3 region has 13 residues. CDR1 is LGHNA and CDR2 is YNFKEQ in the germline V gene. V lost 4 bases, J lost 3 bases, and 9 bases lay in between. The CDR3 sequence: CASSLGVYTEAFF. The CDR3 region has the DNA TGTGCCAGCAGCCTCGGGGTATACACTGAAGCTTTCTTT.

This clone was recorded only once. The chain couples TRBV11-3 to TRBJ2-1; weak D call: TRBD1 (6 bases). Germline V gene data show CDR1 as SGHNT and CDR2 as YENEEA. The CDR3 sequence is 13 residues long. The V and J ends lost 3 bases and 9 bases respectively, with 12 bases between them. Written as DNA, the CDR3 is TGTGCCAGCAGCTTGTACAGGGTTGCTGAGCAGTTCTTC. Its protein is CASSLYRVAEQFF.